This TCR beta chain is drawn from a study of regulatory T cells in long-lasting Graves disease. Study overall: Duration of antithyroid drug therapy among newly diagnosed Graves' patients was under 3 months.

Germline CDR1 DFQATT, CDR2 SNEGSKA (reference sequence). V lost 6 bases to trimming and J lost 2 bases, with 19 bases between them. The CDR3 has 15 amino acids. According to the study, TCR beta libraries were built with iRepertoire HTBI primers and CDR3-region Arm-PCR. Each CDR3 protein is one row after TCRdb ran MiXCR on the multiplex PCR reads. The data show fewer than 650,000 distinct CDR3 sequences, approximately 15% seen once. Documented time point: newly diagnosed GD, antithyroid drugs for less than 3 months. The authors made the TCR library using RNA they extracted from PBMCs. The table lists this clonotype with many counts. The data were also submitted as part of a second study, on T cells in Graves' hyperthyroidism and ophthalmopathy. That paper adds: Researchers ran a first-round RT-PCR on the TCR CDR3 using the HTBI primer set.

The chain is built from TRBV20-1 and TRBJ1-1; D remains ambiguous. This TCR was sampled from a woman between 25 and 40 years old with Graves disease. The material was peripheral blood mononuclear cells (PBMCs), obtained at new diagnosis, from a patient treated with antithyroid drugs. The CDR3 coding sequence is TGCAGTGCCACTCCGGCGGAGGCGTTTAACACTGAAGCTTTCTTT. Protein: CSATPAEAFNTEAFF.